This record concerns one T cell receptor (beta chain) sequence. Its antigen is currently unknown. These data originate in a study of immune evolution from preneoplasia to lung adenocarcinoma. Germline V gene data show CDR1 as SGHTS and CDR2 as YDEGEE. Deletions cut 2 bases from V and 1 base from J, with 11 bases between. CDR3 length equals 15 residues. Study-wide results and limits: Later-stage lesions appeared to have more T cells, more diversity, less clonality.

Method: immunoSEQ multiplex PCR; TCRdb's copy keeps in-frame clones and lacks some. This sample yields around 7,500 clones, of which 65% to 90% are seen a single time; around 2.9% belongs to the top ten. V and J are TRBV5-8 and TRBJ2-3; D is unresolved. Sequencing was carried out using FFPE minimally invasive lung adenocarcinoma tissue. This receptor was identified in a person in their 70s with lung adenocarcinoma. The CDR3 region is CASSFYLLRTDTQYF. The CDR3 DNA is TGTGCCAGCAGCTTTTACCTACTCCGCACAGATACGCAGTATTTT.